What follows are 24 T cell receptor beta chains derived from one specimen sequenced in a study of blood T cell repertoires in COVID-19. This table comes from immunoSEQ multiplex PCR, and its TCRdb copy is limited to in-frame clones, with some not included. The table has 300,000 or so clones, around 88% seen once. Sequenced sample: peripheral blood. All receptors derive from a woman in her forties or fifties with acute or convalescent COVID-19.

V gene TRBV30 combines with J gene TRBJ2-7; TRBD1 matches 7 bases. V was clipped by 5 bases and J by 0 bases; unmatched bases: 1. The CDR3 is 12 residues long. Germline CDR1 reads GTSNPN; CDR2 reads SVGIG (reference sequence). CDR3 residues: CAWGDSSYEQYF. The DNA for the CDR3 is TGTGCCTGGGGGGACAGCTCCTACGAGCAGTACTTC.

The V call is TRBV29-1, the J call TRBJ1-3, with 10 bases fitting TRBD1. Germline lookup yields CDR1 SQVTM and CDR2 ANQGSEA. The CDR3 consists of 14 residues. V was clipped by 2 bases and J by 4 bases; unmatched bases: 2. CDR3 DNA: TGCAGCGTTGAAAAGGGACAGGGGGGAAACACCATATATTTT. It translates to CSVEKGQGGNTIYF.

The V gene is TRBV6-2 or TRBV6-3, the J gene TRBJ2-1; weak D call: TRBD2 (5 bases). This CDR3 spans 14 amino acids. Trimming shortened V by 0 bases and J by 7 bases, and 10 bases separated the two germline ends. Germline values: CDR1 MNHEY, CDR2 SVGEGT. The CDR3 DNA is TGTGCCAGCAGTTACTCGATAGGAGGTAATGAGCAGTTCTTC. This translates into CASSYSIGGNEQFF.

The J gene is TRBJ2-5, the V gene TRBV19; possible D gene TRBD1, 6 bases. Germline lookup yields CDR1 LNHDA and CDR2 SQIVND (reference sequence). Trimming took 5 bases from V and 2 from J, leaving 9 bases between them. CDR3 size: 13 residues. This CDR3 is CASSGTGQETQYF. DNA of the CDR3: TGTGCCAGTAGTGGAACAGGGCAAGAGACCCAGTACTTC.

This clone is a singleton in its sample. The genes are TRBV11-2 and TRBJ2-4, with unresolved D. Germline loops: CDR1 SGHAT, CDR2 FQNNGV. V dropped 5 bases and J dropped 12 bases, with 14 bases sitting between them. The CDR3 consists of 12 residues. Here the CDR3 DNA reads TGTGCCAGCAGCCAACAATCGGGTACTCAGTACTTC. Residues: CASSQQSGTQYF.

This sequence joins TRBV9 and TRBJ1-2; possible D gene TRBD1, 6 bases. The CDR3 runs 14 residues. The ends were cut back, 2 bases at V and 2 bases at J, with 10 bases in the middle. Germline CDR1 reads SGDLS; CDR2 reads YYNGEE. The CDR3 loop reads CASSVTDSNYGYTF. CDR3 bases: TGTGCCAGCAGCGTTACGGACAGCAACTATGGCTACACCTTC.

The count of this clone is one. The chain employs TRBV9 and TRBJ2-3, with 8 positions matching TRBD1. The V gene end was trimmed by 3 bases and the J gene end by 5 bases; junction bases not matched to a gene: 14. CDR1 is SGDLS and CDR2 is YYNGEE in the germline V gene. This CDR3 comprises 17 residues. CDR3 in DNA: TGTGCCAGCAGCGCAACGGGAAACAGGGGGAGTGGAGATACGCAGTATTTT. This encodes CASSATGNRGSGDTQYF. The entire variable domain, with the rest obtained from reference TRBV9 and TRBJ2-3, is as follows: DSGVTQTPKHLITATGQRVTLRCSPRSGDLSVYWYQQSLDQGLQFLIQYYNGEERAKGNILERFSAQQFPDLHSELNLSSLELGDSALYFCASSATGNRGSGDTQYFGPGTRLTVL.

The CDR3 coding sequence is TGTGCCAGCAGCCAAGGCCCCGGGAGGGCCGGTGGCTACACCTTC. It yields the protein CASSQGPGRAGGYTF. This chain joins TRBV14 and TRBJ1-2; D is ambiguous. The CDR3 extends over 15 amino acids. The V gene's germline CDR1 is SGHDN and CDR2 FVKESK. Trimming removed 1 base from V and 7 bases from J, with 16 bases in between.

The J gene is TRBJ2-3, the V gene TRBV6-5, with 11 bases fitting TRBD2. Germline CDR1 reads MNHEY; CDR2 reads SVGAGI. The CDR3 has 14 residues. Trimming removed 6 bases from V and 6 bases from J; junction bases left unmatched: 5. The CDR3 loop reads CASRVTSGSDTQYF. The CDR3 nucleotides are TGTGCCAGCAGGGTAACTAGCGGGAGCGATACGCAGTATTTT.

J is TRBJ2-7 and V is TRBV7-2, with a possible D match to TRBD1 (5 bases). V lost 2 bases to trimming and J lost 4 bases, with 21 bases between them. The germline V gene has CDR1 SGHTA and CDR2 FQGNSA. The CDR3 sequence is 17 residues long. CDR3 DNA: TGTGCCAGCAGCTTAATGGGCCAGACCAGGGCGTGGTACGAGCAGTACTTC. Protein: CASSLMGQTRAWYEQYF.

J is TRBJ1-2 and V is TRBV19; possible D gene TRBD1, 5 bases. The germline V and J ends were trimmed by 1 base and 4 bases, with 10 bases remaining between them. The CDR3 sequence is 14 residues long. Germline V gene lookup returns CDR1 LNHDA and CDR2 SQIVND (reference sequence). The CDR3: CASSIVQGAYGYTF. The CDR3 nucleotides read TGTGCCAGTAGTATAGTCCAGGGTGCCTATGGCTACACCTTC.

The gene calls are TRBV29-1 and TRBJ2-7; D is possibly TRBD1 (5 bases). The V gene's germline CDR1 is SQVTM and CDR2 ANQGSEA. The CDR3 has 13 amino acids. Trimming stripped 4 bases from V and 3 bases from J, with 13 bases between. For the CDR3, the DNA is TGCAGCGTTGGTCAGGGTTTGGACTACGAGCAGTACTTC. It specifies CSVGQGLDYEQYF.

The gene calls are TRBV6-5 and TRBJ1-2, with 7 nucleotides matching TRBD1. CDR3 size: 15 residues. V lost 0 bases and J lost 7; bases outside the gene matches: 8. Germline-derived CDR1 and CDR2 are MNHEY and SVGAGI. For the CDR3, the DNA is TGTGCCAGCAGTTACTCGAGCGTAGGGGGCGGTGGCTACACCTTC. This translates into CASSYSSVGGGGYTF.

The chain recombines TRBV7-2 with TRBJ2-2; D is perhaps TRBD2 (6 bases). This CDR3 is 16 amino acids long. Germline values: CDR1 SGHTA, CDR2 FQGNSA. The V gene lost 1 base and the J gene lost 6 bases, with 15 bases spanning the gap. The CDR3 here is CASSLVYGSAAGELFF. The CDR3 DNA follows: TGTGCCAGCAGCTTAGTATACGGGAGTGCGGCCGGGGAGCTGTTTTTT.

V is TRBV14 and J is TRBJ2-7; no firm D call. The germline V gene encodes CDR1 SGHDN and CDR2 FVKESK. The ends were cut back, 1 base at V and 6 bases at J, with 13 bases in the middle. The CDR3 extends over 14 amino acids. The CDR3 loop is CASSQVPGSGEQYF. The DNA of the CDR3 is TGTGCCAGCAGCCAAGTCCCCGGGTCGGGCGAGCAGTACTTC.

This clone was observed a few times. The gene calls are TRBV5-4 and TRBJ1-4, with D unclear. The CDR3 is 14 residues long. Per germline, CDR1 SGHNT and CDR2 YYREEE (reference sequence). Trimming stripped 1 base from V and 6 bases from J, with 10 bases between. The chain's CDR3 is CASSLSVADEKLFF. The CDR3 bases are TGTGCCAGCAGCTTGTCAGTTGCGGATGAAAAACTGTTTTTT. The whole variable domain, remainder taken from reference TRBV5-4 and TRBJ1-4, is ETGVTQSPTHLIKTRGQQVTLRCSSQSGHNTVSWYQQALGQGPQFIFQYYREEENGRGNFPPRFSGLQFPNYSSELNVNALELDDSALYLCASSLSVADEKLFFGSGTQLSVL.

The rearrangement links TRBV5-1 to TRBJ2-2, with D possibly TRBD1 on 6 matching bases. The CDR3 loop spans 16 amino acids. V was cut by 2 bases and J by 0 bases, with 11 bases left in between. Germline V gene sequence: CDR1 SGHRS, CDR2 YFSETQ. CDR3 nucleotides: TGCGCCAGCAGCTTTGGGGGCCCCGCGAACACCGGGGAGCTGTTTTTT. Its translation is CASSFGGPANTGELFF.

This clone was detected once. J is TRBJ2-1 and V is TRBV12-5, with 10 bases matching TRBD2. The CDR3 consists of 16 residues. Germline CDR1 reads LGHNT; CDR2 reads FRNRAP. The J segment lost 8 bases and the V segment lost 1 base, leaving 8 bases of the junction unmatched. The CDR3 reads CASGLELAGFIDEQFF. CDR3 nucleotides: TGTGCTAGTGGTTTGGAACTAGCGGGATTTATTGATGAGCAGTTCTTC.

DNA for the CDR3: TGCGCCAGCAGCCCTACCAGCAATCAGCCCCAGCATTTT. Protein sequence: CASSPTSNQPQHF. V gene TRBV4-1 combines with J gene TRBJ1-5; D not certain. The CDR3 contains 13 residues. The germline CDR1 and CDR2 sequences are MGHRA and YSYEKL. Trimming removed 4 bases at V and 1 base at J, with 5 bases between.

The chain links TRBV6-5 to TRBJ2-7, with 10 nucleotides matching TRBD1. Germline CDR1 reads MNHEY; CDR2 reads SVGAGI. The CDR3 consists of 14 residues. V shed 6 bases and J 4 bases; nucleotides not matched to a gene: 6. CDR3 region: CASRTGTGVYEQYF. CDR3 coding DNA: TGTGCCAGCAGGACCGGGACAGGGGTTTACGAGCAGTACTTC.

The CDR3 spells CASSLSQATDTQYF. The CDR3 DNA reads TGTGCCAGCAGCTTATCCCAGGCCACAGATACGCAGTATTTT. The chain joins TRBV7-9 to TRBJ2-3; no clear D. In germline, CDR1 is SEHNR, CDR2 FQNEAQ (reference sequence). V shed 2 bases and J shed 2 bases, with 8 bases lying between them. The CDR3 spans 14 residues.

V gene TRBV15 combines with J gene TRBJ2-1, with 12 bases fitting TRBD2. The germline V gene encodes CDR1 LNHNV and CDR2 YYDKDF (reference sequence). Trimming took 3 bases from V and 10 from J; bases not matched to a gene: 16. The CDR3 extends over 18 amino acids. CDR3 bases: TGTGCCACCAGCAGGGGACCTAGGCCTAGCGGGAGGGCCTTGGAGCAGTTCTTC. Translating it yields CATSRGPRPSGRALEQFF.

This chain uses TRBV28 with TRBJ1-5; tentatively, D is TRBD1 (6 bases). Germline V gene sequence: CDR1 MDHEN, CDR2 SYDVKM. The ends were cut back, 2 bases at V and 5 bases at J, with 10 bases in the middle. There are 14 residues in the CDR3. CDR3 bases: TGTGCCAGCAGTTTAAACCAGGGGTATCAGCCCCAGCATTTT. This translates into CASSLNQGYQPQHF.

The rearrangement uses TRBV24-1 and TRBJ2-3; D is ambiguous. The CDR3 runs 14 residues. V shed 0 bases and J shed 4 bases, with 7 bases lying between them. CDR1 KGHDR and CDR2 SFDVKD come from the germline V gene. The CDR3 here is CATSDLMAADTQYF. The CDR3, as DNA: TGTGCCACCAGTGATTTGATGGCGGCAGATACGCAGTATTTT.